Listed below are T cell receptor beta chains from one sample, sequenced in a study of T cells in narcolepsy. Produced via immunoSEQ multiplex PCR; TCRdb's table is partial and in-frame only. The sample holds 25,000 or so clones, approximately 78% seen once. The sequenced material came from CD45RA- memory CD4+ T cells from PBMCs. These receptors were obtained from a human donor with narcolepsy. Each CDR3 is given with its conserved first and last residue. Each record gives: J gene, clone size, V gene, D gene, CDR3 protein, CDR3 DNA. D genes are given only for firm matches. Only part of the rows carry a size: once, few, many, or a class if the clone is expanded.

j_call: TRBJ1-1; clone_size: NA; v_call: TRBV18; d_call: NA; cdr3_aa: CASSPVRFTEAFF; cdr3_nt: TGTGCCAGCTCACCTGTGAGGTTCACTGAAGCTTTCTTT
j_call: TRBJ2-1; clone_size: NA; v_call: TRBV5-1; d_call: TRBD1; cdr3_aa: CASSYGTGGNEQFF; cdr3_nt: TGCGCCAGCAGCTACGGGACAGGGGGCAATGAGCAGTTCTTC
j_call: TRBJ1-2; clone_size: NA; v_call: TRBV27; d_call: TRBD1; cdr3_aa: CASSAQGAYGYTF; cdr3_nt: TGTGCCAGCAGTGCACAGGGGGCCTATGGCTACACCTTC
j_call: TRBJ2-5; clone_size: NA; v_call: TRBV14; d_call: TRBD2; cdr3_aa: CGSSGGSKGTQYF; cdr3_nt: TGTGGTAGTAGCGGGGGATCGAAAGGGACCCAGTACTTC
j_call: TRBJ2-7; clone_size: medium-sized; v_call: TRBV28; d_call: NA; cdr3_aa: CASRVGGPVSYEQYF; cdr3_nt: TGTGCCAGCAGGGTAGGGGGGCCGGTCTCCTACGAGCAGTACTTC
j_call: TRBJ1-2; clone_size: NA; v_call: TRBV9; d_call: NA; cdr3_aa: CASSVGQSHYGYTF; cdr3_nt: TGTGCCAGCAGCGTAGGGCAATCCCATTATGGCTACACCTTC
j_call: TRBJ1-1; clone_size: NA; v_call: TRBV11-3; d_call: TRBD1; cdr3_aa: CASSSDGTGPLAAFF; cdr3_nt: TGTGCCAGCAGCTCAGATGGGACAGGGCCTTTAGCAGCTTTCTTT
j_call: TRBJ1-1; clone_size: once; v_call: TRBV11-1; d_call: NA; cdr3_aa: CASSSTFGNTEAFF; cdr3_nt: TGTGCCAGCAGCTCAACGTTCGGGAACACTGAAGCTTTCTTT
j_call: TRBJ2-2; clone_size: NA; v_call: TRBV7-2; d_call: TRBD2; cdr3_aa: CASSPSLAANTGELFF; cdr3_nt: TGTGCCAGCAGCCCGTCACTAGCGGCCAACACCGGGGAGCTGTTTTTT
j_call: TRBJ2-7; clone_size: NA; v_call: TRBV2; d_call: NA; cdr3_aa: CASRATGFEQYF; cdr3_nt: TGTGCCAGCAGGGCCACAGGGTTCGAGCAGTACTTC
j_call: TRBJ1-6; clone_size: NA; v_call: TRBV7-9; d_call: TRBD1; cdr3_aa: CASSSTGGNSPLHF; cdr3_nt: TGTGCCAGCAGCTCGACAGGGGGGAATTCACCCCTCCACTTT